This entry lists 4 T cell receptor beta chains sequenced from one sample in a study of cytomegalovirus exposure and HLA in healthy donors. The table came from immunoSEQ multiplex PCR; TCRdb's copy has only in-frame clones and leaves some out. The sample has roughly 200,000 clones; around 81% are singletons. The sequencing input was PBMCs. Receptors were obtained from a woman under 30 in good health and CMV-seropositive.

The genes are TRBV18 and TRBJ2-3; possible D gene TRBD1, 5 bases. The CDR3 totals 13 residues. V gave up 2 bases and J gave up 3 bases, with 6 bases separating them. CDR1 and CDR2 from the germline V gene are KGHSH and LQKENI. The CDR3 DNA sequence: TGTGCCAGCTCACCAGGGGCAACAGATACGCAGTATTTT. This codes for CASSPGATDTQYF.

The CDR3 region has the DNA TGTGCCACCGGGACAGGGGGGTCTGGGGCCAACGTCCTGACTTTC. Residues: CATGTGGSGANVLTF. V and J are TRBV15 and TRBJ2-6; 11 bases line up with TRBD1. The V gene end was trimmed by 8 bases and the J gene end by 1 base; junction bases not matched to a gene: 1. This CDR3 is 15 amino acids long. CDR1 LNHNV and CDR2 YYDKDF come from the germline V gene (reference sequence).

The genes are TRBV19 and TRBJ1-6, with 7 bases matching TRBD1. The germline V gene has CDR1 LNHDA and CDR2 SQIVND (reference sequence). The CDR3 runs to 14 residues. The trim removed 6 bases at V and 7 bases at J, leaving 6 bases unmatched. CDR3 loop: CASSWDRENSPLHF. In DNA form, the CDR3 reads TGTGCCAGTAGCTGGGACAGAGAGAATTCACCCCTCCACTTT.

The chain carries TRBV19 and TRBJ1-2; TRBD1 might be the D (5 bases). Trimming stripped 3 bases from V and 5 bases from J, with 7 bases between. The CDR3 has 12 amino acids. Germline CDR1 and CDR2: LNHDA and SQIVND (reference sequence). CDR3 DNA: TGTGCCAGTAGTATCCAGGGATATGGCTACACCTTC. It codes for CASSIQGYGYTF.